A single sample is the source of the 14 T cell receptor beta chains below, sequenced in a study of cytomegalovirus exposure and HLA in healthy donors. Method: immunoSEQ multiplex PCR; TCRdb's copy keeps in-frame clones and lacks some. Of some 140,000 clones listed, approximately 87% are singletons. The sample was PBMCs. The origin of the receptors is a man between 18 and 29 years old in good health and CMV-seronegative.

The chain joins TRBV13 to TRBJ2-3, with 11 bases that match TRBD1. Looked up from germline, CDR1 is PRHDT and CDR2 is FYEKMQ (reference sequence). V shed 10 bases and J 4 bases; nucleotides not matched to a gene: 10. This CDR3 has 15 residues. The CDR3 protein is CAMQRTGGRADTQYF. As DNA, the CDR3 is TGTGCCATGCAGAGGACAGGGGGCAGAGCAGATACGCAGTATTTT.

The chain has TRBV11-2 and TRBJ2-5; a possible D gene is TRBD1 (6 bases). This CDR3 contains 16 residues. In germline, CDR1 is SGHAT, CDR2 FQNNGV. Trimming cost V 1 base and J 5 bases, with 17 bases left between them. CDR3 region: CASSLGVAGVGETQYF. The CDR3 DNA reads as TGTGCCAGCAGCTTAGGAGTGGCAGGGGTAGGCGAGACCCAGTACTTC.

The sample holds a few counts of this clone. The gene calls are TRBV7-2 and TRBJ2-7, with a weak D call TRBD1 (5 bases). This CDR3 is 14 amino acids long. V was trimmed by 2 bases and J by 3 bases, leaving 11 bases between them. Germline assignment: CDR1 SGHTA and CDR2 FQGNSA. CDR3 protein: CASSLMQGHYEQYF. The DNA for the CDR3 is TGTGCCAGCAGCTTAATGCAGGGCCACTACGAGCAGTACTTC.

The J gene is TRBJ2-2, the V gene TRBV2, with 10 bases aligning to TRBD2. V lost 8 bases and J lost 5; bases outside the gene matches: 14. CDR1 and CDR2 from the germline V gene are SNHLY and FYNNEI. The CDR3 runs to 17 residues. CDR3: CASGPNLAGAETGELFF. For the CDR3, the DNA is TGTGCCAGCGGGCCGAACCTAGCGGGGGCGGAGACCGGGGAGCTGTTTTTT.

The rearrangement joins TRBV15 to TRBJ2-7; D uncertain. The CDR3 covers 14 residues. The V gene's germline CDR1 is LNHNV and CDR2 YYDKDF (reference sequence). Trimming removed 5 bases from V and 6 bases from J, with 17 bases in between. CDR3 residues: CATSGKRVPTEQYF. CDR3 coding DNA: TGTGCCACCAGCGGAAAACGGGTACCTACCGAGCAGTACTTC.

V usage is TRBV30 and J usage is TRBJ1-1; 9 bases agree with TRBD1. Per the germline V gene, CDR1 is GTSNPN and CDR2 is SVGIG (reference sequence). The ends lost 6 bases at V and 3 bases at J; junction bases unmatched: 11. CDR3 size: 15 residues. The CDR3 loop is CACQRTGEAYTEAFF. DNA of the CDR3: TGTGCCTGCCAAAGGACAGGGGAGGCATACACTGAAGCTTTCTTT.

This clone was detected only a few times. The rearrangement joins TRBV29-1 to TRBJ2-7, with 8 nucleotides matching TRBD1. Germline CDR1 reads SQVTM; CDR2 reads ANQGSEA. The CDR3 contains 13 residues. V trimming: 4 bases; J trimming: 10 bases; junction bases outside the gene matches: 12. CDR3 region: CSVGAGGRLVQYF. CDR3 DNA sequence: TGCAGCGTTGGGGCAGGGGGCCGACTCGTCCAGTACTTC.

The chain is built from TRBV2 and TRBJ1-1; D may be TRBD1 (5 bases). The CDR3 totals 16 residues. CDR1 and CDR2 from the germline V gene are SNHLY and FYNNEI. V was shortened by 2 bases and J by 7 bases, with 20 bases between the two germline ends. The CDR3 spells CASSESGPWRMDEAFF. DNA for the CDR3: TGTGCCAGCAGTGAATCAGGGCCATGGCGAATGGATGAAGCTTTCTTT.

The chain recombines TRBV29-1 with TRBJ2-7; weak D call: TRBD2 (5 bases). This CDR3 comprises 12 residues. Per germline, CDR1 SQVTM and CDR2 ANQGSEA. V lost 3 bases and J 3 bases, leaving 9 bases between the germline ends. The CDR3 DNA follows: TGCAGCGTTGAGGGCGAGGGCTACGAGCAGTACTTC. Amino acids: CSVEGEGYEQYF.

Points on this clone: The sample has other DNA sequences that encode this CDR3 too. The chain recombines TRBV6-1 with TRBJ1-4; TRBD1 aligns across 8 bases. This CDR3 region has 17 residues. Per germline, CDR1 MNHNS and CDR2 SASEGT. V lost 3 bases and J lost 0; bases outside the gene matches: 6. The CDR3 reads CASSEGRGPATNEKLFF. The CDR3 DNA is TGTGCCAGCAGTGAGGGCAGGGGGCCTGCAACTAATGAAAAACTGTTTTTT.

V gene TRBV23-1 combines with J gene TRBJ2-1; a possible D gene is TRBD2 (5 bases). TRBV23-1 counts as an open reading frame of uncertain function. Trimming cost V 0 bases and J 0 bases, with 12 bases left between them. The CDR3 is 17 residues long. The CDR3 spells CASSQSGRVLSYNEQFF. The DNA of the CDR3 is TGCGCCAGCAGTCAATCAGGGAGAGTTCTCTCCTACAATGAGCAGTTCTTC.

This clone was detected once. The V gene is TRBV6-6, the J gene TRBJ2-7; no clear D. Trimming removed 2 bases at V and 4 bases at J, with 12 bases between. The germline CDR1 and CDR2 sequences are MNHNY and SVGAGI (reference sequence). This CDR3 is 14 amino acids long. The CDR3 spells CASSYLLVRYEQYF. Here the CDR3 DNA reads TGTGCCAGCAGTTACCTGTTAGTTCGATACGAGCAGTACTTC.

The chain is built from TRBV7-2 and TRBJ2-7; 14 nucleotides match TRBD2. Germline V gives CDR1 SGHTA, CDR2 FQGNSA. V shed 1 base, J shed 2 bases, and the junction held 10 bases outside the gene matches. CDR3 length equals 19 residues. The CDR3 loop reads CASSLGSTRTSGRPYEQYF. As DNA, the CDR3 is TGTGCCAGCAGCTTAGGGAGCACCCGGACTAGCGGGAGGCCCTACGAGCAGTACTTC.

The rearrangement uses TRBV30 and TRBJ2-6; 9 positions match TRBD1. CDR1 GTSNPN and CDR2 SVGIG come from the germline V gene (reference sequence). This CDR3 spans 17 amino acids. V was clipped by 7 bases and J by 0 bases; unmatched bases: 10. The CDR3 here is CAFHPGQGYSGANVLTF. Written as DNA, the CDR3 is TGTGCCTTCCACCCGGGACAGGGATACTCTGGGGCCAACGTCCTGACTTTC.